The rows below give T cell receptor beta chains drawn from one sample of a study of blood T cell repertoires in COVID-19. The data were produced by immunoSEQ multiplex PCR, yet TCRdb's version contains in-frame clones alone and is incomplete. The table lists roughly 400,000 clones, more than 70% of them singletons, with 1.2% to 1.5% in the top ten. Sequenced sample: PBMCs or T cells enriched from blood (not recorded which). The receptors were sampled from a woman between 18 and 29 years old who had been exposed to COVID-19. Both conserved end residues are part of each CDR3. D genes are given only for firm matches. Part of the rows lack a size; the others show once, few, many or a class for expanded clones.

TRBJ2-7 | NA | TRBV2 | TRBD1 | CASSVGQHYEQYF | TGTGCCAGCAGTGTGGGACAGCACTACGAGCAGTACTTC
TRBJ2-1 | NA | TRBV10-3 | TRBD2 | CAISDQQRYGGYKDNEQFF | TGTGCCATCAGTGACCAGCAGAGATACGGGGGGTATAAAGACAATGAGCAGTTCTTC
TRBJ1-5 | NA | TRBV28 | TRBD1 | CASSSPTGGQPQHF | TGTGCCAGCAGTTCACCGACAGGGGGGCAGCCCCAGCATTTT
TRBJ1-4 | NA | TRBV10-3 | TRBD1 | CAISEGGTGPNEKLFF | TGTGCCATCAGTGAGGGAGGGACAGGACCGAATGAAAAACTGTTTTTT
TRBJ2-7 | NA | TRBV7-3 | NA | CASSAQGYEQYF | TGTGCCAGCAGCGCCCAGGGTTACGAGCAGTACTTC
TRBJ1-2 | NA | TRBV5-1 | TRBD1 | CASSEVGQSYGYTF | TGCGCCAGCAGCGAGGTGGGACAGTCCTATGGCTACACCTTC
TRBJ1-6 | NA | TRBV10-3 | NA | CAISAGQESPLHF | TGTGCCATCAGTGCAGGGCAGGAGTCACCCCTCCACTTT
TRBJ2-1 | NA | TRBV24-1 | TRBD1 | CATSGTGGNEQFF | TGTGCCACCTCCGGGACAGGAGGCAATGAGCAGTTCTTC
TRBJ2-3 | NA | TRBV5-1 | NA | CASSLIRGRSGLTDTQYF | TGCGCCAGCAGCTTGATAAGGGGTCGTAGCGGCCTCACAGATACGCAGTATTTT
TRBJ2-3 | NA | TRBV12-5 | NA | CASGPPPDTQYF | TGTGCTAGTGGTCCCCCCCCGGATACGCAGTATTTT
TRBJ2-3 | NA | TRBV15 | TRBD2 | CATSTLAGGPSDTQYF | TGTGCCACCAGCACCTTAGCGGGAGGGCCCTCAGATACGCAGTATTTT
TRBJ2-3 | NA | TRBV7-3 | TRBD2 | CASSLRASGVGDTQYF | TGTGCCAGCAGCTTAAGGGCTAGCGGGGTGGGAGATACGCAGTATTTT
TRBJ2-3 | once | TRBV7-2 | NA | CASSLVPGENTQYF | TGTGCCAGCAGCTTAGTTCCAGGGGAAAATACGCAGTATTTT
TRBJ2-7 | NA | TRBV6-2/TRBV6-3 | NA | CASSYSPISYEQYF | TGTGCCAGCAGTTACTCCCCTATTTCCTACGAGCAGTACTTC
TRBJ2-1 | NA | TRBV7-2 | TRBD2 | CASSRGVAGRQEVQFF | TGTGCCAGCAGCCGCGGGGTAGCGGGGAGACAGGAAGTGCAGTTCTTC
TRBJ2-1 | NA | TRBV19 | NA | CASIETAGQSYNEQFF | TGTGCCAGTATCGAGACCGCGGGACAGAGCTACAATGAGCAGTTCTTC
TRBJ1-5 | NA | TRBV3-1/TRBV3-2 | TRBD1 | CASSQESRTGRGQPQHF | TGTGCCAGCAGCCAAGAGAGCCGGACAGGCCGGGGACAGCCCCAGCATTTT
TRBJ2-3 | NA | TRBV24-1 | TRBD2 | CATSDNAEVAGADTQYF | TGTGCCACCAGTGATAATGCAGAGGTAGCGGGAGCAGATACGCAGTATTTT
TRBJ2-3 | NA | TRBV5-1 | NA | CASSIPRGSTDTQYF | TGCGCCAGCAGCATACCCAGGGGTAGCACAGATACGCAGTATTTT
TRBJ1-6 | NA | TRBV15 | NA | CATSSRVSNSPLHF | TGTGCCACCAGCAGCAGGGTGAGTAATTCACCCCTCCACTTT
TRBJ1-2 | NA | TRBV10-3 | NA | CAIREGPNYGYTF | TGTGCCATCAGGGAGGGGCCTAACTATGGCTACACCTTC
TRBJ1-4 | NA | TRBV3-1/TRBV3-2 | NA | CASTGTMGEKLFF | TGTGCCAGCACCGGGACAATGGGGGAAAAACTGTTTTTT
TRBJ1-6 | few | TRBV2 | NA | CASSESKLGGSPLHF | TGTGCCAGCAGTGAATCGAAATTGGGGGGTTCACCCCTCCACTTT
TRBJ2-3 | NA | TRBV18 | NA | CASSLGRQGDTQYF | TGTGCCAGCTCACTTGGGAGGCAAGGAGATACGCAGTATTTT
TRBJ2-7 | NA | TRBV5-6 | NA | CASSLGGGSYEQYF | TGTGCCAGCAGCTTGGGGGGAGGATCCTACGAGCAGTACTTC
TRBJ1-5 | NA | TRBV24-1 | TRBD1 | CATSLEGTVDQPQHF | TGTGCCACCAGCCTAGAGGGGACAGTCGATCAGCCCCAGCATTTT
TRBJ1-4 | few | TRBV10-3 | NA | CAISESATGNEKLFF | TGTGCCATCAGTGAGTCCGCTACAGGGAATGAAAAACTGTTTTTT
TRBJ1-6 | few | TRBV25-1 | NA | CASSAPRGKSSYNSPLHF | TGTGCCAGCAGTGCCCCCCGGGGGAAGAGCTCCTATAATTCACCCCTCCACTTT
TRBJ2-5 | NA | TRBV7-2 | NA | CASSSFQETQYF | TGTGCCAGCAGCTCTTTTCAAGAGACCCAGTACTTC
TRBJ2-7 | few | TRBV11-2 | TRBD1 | CASRWNTGGSYEQYF | TGTGCCAGCAGATGGAATACAGGGGGTTCCTACGAGCAGTACTTC
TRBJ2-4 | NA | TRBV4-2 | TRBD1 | CASSQEPPGQSGAKNIQYF | TGTGCCAGCAGCCAAGAGCCCCCGGGACAGAGTGGAGCCAAAAACATTCAGTACTTC
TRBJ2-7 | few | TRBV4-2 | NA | CASSQGRDYEQYF | TGTGCCAGCAGCCAAGGGCGGGATTACGAGCAGTACTTC
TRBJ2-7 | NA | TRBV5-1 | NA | CASSPDKYEQYF | TGCGCCAGCAGCCCCGACAAATACGAGCAGTACTTC
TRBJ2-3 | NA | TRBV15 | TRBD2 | CATSRTLAGAPTDTQYF | TGTGCCACCAGCAGAACGCTAGCGGGGGCTCCCACAGATACGCAGTATTTT
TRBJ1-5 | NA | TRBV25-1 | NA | CASSPGNGNQPQHF | TGTGCCAGCAGCCCGGGGAACGGCAATCAGCCCCAGCATTTT
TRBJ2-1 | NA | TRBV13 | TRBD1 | CASSTRQGRGDEQFF | TGTGCCAGCAGCACTCGACAGGGACGAGGCGATGAGCAGTTCTTC
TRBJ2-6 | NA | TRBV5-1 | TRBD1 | CASTGQVNSGANVLTF | TGCGCCAGCACGGGACAGGTTAACTCTGGGGCCAACGTCCTGACTTTC